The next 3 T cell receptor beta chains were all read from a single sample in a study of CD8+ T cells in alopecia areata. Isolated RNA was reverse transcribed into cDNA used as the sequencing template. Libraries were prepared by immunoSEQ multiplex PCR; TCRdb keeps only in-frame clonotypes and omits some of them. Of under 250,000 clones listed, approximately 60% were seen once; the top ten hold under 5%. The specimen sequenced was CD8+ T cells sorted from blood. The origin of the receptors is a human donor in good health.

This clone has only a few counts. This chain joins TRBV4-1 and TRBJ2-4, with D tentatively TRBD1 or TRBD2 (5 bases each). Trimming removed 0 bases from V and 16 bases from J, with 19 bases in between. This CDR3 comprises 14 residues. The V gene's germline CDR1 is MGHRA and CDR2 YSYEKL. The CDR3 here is CASSQDAGGPGRYF. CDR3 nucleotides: TGCGCCAGCAGCCAAGATGCAGGTGGGCCGGGGCGATACTTC.

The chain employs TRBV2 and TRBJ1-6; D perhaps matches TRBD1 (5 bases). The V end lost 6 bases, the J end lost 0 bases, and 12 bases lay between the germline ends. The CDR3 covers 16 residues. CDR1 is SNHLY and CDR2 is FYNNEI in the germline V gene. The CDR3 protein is CASRTQESSYNSPLHF. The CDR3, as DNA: TGTGCCAGCAGAACACAGGAAAGCTCCTATAATTCACCCCTCCACTTT.

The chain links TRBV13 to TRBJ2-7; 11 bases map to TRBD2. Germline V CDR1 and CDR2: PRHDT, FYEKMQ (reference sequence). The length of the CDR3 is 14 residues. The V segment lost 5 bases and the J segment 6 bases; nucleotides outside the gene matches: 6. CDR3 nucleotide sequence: TGTGCCAGCAGCCCCGGGACTAGCGGACTCGAGCAGTACTTC. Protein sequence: CASSPGTSGLEQYF.